The T cell receptor beta chain under discussion was sequenced for a study of shared clonotypes between healthy human individuals. V dropped 6 bases and J dropped 9 bases, with 9 bases sitting between them. Germline V lookup: CDR1 LNHDA, CDR2 SQIVND (reference sequence). This CDR3 is built from 11 residues. The assay was immunoSEQ multiplex PCR, and TCRdb's table has in-frame clones only and misses some. Of some 1.1 million clones in the sample, 70% to 80% were seen once. The chain combines TRBV19 with TRBJ2-1, with unresolved D. The source material was memory CD4+ T cells from PBMCs. Subset defined: CD45RA-negative fraction. The TCR sequence derives from a man between 18 and 35 years old in good health. Some clones in this sample may be carry-over from other donors' samples. The CDR3 protein is CASRGWGEQFF. The CDR3 DNA follows: TGTGCCAGTAGAGGTTGGGGTGAGCAGTTCTTC.